This TCR beta chain emerged from a study of blood T cell repertoires in COVID-19. CDR3 length equals 12 residues. The germline V gene has CDR1 MNHEY and CDR2 SVGAGI. V lost 6 bases to trimming and J lost 6 bases, with 12 bases between them. Generated by immunoSEQ multiplex PCR, the TCRdb table keeps only in-frame clones and is missing some. The repertoire has under 250,000 clones, 81% of them found once; the top ten carry about 8%. Sequences were obtained from peripheral blood. The chain employs TRBV6-5 and TRBJ2-7; D might be TRBD1 (5 bases). This clonotype was sampled from a woman aged 80 or older with acute or convalescent COVID-19. The CDR3 reads CASSSQGSEQYF. Here the CDR3 DNA reads TGTGCCAGCAGCAGTCAGGGTTCCGAGCAGTACTTC.